At least ten counts were recorded for the clone carrying this T cell receptor beta chain. This sample was taken from a study of T-cell reconstitution after alpha-beta-depleted transplantation in children. Trimming cost V 6 bases and J 5 bases, with 19 bases left between them. This CDR3 comprises 14 residues. CDR1 and CDR2 (germline): DFQATT, SNEGSKA (reference sequence). This sample's TCRbeta library carried unique molecular identifier barcodes. From the PCR reads, TCRdb called clonotypes with MiXCR, one entry per CDR3 protein. The table includes approximately 640,000 distinct CDR3 sequences, roughly 15% detected once.

The TCR originated in a human donor who donated a stem cell graft to a child with acute myeloid leukemia. This chain links TRBV20-1 with TRBJ1-1; D may be TRBD1 (5 bases). Sequenced here: PBMCs from the stem cell graft donor, sampled from the stem cell graft. CDR3 nucleotides: TGCAGTGCCTGGGACCCCAAGACCCAAACTGAAGCTTTCTTT. Its translation: CSAWDPKTQTEAFF.